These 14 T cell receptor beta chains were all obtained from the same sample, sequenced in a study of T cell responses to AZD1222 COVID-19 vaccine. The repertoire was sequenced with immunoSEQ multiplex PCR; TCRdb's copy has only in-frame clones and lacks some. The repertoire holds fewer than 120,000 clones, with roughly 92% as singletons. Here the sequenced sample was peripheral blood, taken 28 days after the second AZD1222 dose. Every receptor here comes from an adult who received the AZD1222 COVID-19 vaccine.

The CDR3 protein is CASSQQSRGIQPQHF. The CDR3 DNA reads TGTGCCAGCAGTCAACAGAGCAGGGGTATTCAGCCCCAGCATTTT. The rearrangement joins TRBV7-2 to TRBJ1-5, with D perhaps TRBD1 (6 bases). The CDR3 covers 15 residues. In germline, CDR1 is SGHTA, CDR2 FQGNSA. Trimming removed 6 bases from V and 6 bases from J, with 18 bases in between.

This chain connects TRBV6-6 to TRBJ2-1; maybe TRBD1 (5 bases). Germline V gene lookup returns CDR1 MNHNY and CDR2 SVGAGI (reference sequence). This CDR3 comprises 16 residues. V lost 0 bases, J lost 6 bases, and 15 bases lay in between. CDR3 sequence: CASSYSAQGGINEQFF. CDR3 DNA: TGTGCCAGCAGTTACTCTGCGCAGGGTGGGATCAATGAGCAGTTCTTC.

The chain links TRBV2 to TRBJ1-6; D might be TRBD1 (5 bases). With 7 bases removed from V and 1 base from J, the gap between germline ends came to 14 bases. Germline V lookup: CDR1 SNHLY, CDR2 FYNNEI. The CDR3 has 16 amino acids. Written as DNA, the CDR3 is TGTGCCAGCACGAACCGGGGGAGATCCTATAATTCACCCCTCCACTTT. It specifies CASTNRGRSYNSPLHF.

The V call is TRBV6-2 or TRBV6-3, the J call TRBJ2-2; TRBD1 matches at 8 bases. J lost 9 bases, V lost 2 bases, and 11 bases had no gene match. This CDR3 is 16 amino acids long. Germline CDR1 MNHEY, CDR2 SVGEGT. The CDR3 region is CASSYPNRQGHRELFF. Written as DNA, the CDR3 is TGTGCCAGCAGTTACCCAAATCGACAGGGGCACCGGGAGCTGTTTTTT.

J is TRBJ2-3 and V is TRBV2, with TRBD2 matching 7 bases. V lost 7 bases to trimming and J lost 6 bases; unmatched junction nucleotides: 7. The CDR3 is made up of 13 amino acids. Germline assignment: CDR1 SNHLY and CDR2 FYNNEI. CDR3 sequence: CASTVRGVDTQYF. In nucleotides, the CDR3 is TGTGCCAGCACAGTTCGGGGGGTGGATACGCAGTATTTT.

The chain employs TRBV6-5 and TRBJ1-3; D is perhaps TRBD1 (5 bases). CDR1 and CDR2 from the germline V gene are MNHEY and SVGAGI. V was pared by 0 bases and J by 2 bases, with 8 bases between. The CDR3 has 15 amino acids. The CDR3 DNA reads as TGTGCCAGCAGTTACTCCTCAGGGCCTGGAAACACCATATATTTT. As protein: CASSYSSGPGNTIYF.

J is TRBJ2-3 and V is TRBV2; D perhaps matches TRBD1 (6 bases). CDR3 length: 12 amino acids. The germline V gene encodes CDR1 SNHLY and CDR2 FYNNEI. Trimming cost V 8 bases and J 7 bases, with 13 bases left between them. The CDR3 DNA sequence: TGTGCCAGCCAACTCAGGGGTAATACGCAGTATTTT. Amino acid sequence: CASQLRGNTQYF.

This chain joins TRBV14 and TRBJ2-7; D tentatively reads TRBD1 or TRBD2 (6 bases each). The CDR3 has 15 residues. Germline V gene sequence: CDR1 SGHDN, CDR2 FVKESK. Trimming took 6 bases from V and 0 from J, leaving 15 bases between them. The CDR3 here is CASRAGHLSSYEQYF. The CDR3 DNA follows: TGTGCCAGCAGGGCGGGACACTTAAGCTCCTACGAGCAGTACTTC.

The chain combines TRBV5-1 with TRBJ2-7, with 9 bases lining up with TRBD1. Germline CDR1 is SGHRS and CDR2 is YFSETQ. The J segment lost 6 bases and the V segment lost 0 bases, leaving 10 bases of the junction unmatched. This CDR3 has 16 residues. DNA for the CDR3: TGCGCCAGCAGCTTGGCAGGGGACAGGGAAGGTAGCGAGCAGTACTTC. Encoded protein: CASSLAGDREGSEQYF.

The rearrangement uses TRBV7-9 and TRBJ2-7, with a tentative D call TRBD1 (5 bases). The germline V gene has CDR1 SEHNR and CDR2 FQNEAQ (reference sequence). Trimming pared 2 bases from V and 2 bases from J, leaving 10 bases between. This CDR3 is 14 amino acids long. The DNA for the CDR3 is TGTGCCAGCAGCTTACAGGGTATGACCTACGAGCAGTACTTC. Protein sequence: CASSLQGMTYEQYF.

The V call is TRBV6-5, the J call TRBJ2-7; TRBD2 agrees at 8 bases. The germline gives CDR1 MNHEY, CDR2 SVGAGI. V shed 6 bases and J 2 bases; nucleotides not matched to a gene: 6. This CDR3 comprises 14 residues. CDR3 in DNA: TGTGCCAGCAGGGGCGGGGGGTTTCCCTACGAGCAGTACTTC. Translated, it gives CASRGGGFPYEQYF.

CDR3 sequence (DNA): TGTGCCACCAGCAGAGACCTCAGGGGGTCCGTCTCCTATAATTCACCCCTCCACTTT. Protein sequence: CATSRDLRGSVSYNSPLHF. The chain couples TRBV15 to TRBJ1-6, with 7 bases matching TRBD1. The CDR3 is 19 residues long. With 0 bases clipped from V and 0 bases from J, the junction kept 8 bases outside the gene matches. CDR1 and CDR2 from the germline V gene are LNHNV and YYDKDF (reference sequence).

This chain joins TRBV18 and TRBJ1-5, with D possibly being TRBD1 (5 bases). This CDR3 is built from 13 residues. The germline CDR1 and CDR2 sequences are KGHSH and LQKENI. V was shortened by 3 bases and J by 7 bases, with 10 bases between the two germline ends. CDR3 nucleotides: TGTGCCAGCTCACCGCAGGGCGGCCAGCCCCAGCATTTT. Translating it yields CASSPQGGQPQHF.

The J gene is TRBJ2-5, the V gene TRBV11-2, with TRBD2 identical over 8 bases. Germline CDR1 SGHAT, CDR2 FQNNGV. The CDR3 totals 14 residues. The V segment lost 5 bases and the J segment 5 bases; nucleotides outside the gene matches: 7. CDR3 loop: CASSPGLGRETQYF. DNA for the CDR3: TGTGCCAGCAGCCCGGGACTAGGGCGGGAGACCCAGTACTTC.